Here is one T cell receptor beta chain with its context. Its specificity is not known. The data are from a study of early stage breast cancer tumors. About the research overall: Among roughly twelve ER+/PR+/HER2- tumors, eight were ductal, four lobular.

Method: immunoSEQ multiplex PCR; TCRdb's copy keeps in-frame clones and lacks some. The repertoire holds tens of thousands of clones, with 72% as singletons. Study-level points and caveats: Tumor and normal breast were distinguished via blood comparison in 14 of 16 patients. Bulk DNA sequencing of unsorted cells missed chain pairing and markers. Commonly generated sequences made up most enriched TCRB sequences shared between patients.

This CDR3 is built from 16 residues. The V segment lost 4 bases and the J segment 3 bases; nucleotides outside the gene matches: 10. The V gene's germline CDR1 is SEHNR and CDR2 FQNEAQ (reference sequence). The rearrangement joins TRBV7-9 to TRBJ1-1; the match to TRBD1 covers 8 bases. The sequence derives from a person in their fifties with breast cancer. The sequencing sample was made of blood. Here the CDR3 reads CASSSGQGKGDTEAFF. The CDR3 DNA reads as TGTGCCAGCAGCTCCGGACAGGGAAAAGGAGACACTGAAGCTTTCTTT.